The T cell receptor (beta chain) described here comes from a study of T cell changes during pregnancy in multiple sclerosis. Repertoires were generated with immunoSEQ multiplex PCR, while TCRdb's copy carries only in-frame clones and drops some. The table lists about 49,000 clones, about 95% of them singletons. The CDR3 has 14 amino acids. V trimming: 5 bases; J trimming: 2 bases; junction bases outside the gene matches: 4. The germline gives CDR1 MNHEY, CDR2 SMNVEV (reference sequence). The sequence came from a female donor with multiple sclerosis, enrolled in a pregnancy study. The chain recombines TRBV27 with TRBJ2-7, with TRBD2 matching 9 bases. Specimen: CD8+ T cells from peripheral blood mononuclear cells, collected in the first trimester of pregnancy. The chain's CDR3 is CASSPSGTAYEQYF. The CDR3 DNA sequence: TGTGCCAGCAGTCCTAGCGGGACGGCCTACGAGCAGTACTTC.